The text below deals with one TCR beta chain. The antigen it recognizes is unknown. No base qualities exist here, and no much larger clone lies one base off it. The sample's time point label, in plain terms: baseline before first vaccination. The vaccinee samples were drawn from two UK trials, COV001 and COV002, one of which was a single-blind randomized controlled phase 2/3 trial testing AZD1222 (ChAdOx1 nCoV-19) in healthy adults. For TCRbeta chain sequencing, PBMC samples were collected from trial participants at day 0 and at day 28 after the second dose. Germline trimming amounts to 5 bases on V and 0 bases on J, with 9 as the count of junction bases outside the gene matches. The CDR3 covers 17 residues, taking in both the cysteine and the phenylalanine. The CDR3 DNA has 51 bases and is translated from base 1. The germline V gene encodes CDR1 LGHDT and CDR2 YNNKEL (reference sequence). The CDR3 regions of human TCRbeta chains were analyzed by immunosequencing. The authors' pipeline ran thus. TCRs in the repertoires were compared against a reference library of SARS-CoV-2-specific TCRs that had been generated with the MIRA antigen-specificity platform. Breadth was defined as the fraction of unique TCRs that were SARS-CoV-2-associated. Depth was defined as the fraction of total T cells that were SARS-CoV-2-associated. Using the MIRA data, each spike-specific TCR was mapped to the spike region that the TCR reacts to and placed in a CD4 or CD8 class. Log10-transformed breadth and depth values were compared by one-way ANOVA with Sidak's multiple comparisons tests. As stored in TCRdb, this immuneACCESS dataset retains in-frame rearrangements with V and J assigned. A fraction of the clones does not appear; measured against another copy, unresolved V genes explain less than half of the discrepancy, and the remainder lacks a known reason. That table is the source of V, J and clone size, and D and trimming were worked out from the DNA. The sample profile shows 150,000 to 200,000 clones; about 92% of them were found once. The ten top clones hold about 2.5% of the sample.

The sample comes from a study of T cell responses to AZD1222 COVID-19 vaccine (dated by TCRdb to about 2021). A note on the overall study: AZD1222 recipients given second doses at about 4 weeks or at about 12 weeks were pooled, since spike-specific TCR depth and breadth were not found to differ between the two schedules. A total of approximately 250 trial participants underwent TCR sequencing, of whom 200 to 220 had received two doses of AZD1222 and some 25 had received two doses of the MenACWY control vaccine. Trial participants were enrolled by age into subgroups of 18-55, 56-69 and 70-plus years, and about 150, 27 and 61 TCR-sequenced participants, respectively, were included in these subgroups.

Paper-wide results and their limitations: Epitopes outside the regions mutated in the B.1.351 and B.1.1.7 variants were reportedly recognized by nearly half of the unique spike-specific TCRs. Participants were mostly white British and included more females than males, and it was suggested by the authors that clonal diversity may have been underestimated. Only 5 to 7 AZD1222 recipients were SARS-CoV-2 seropositive at baseline, limiting conclusions about previously exposed vaccinees. CD4 TCRs associated with the vaccine covered the entire spike protein, and the dominant responses were in regions 160-218 and 743-854. Because no samples from the day 14 peak response were available, repertoires could be characterized only after the peak T cell response. A significant rise in spike-specific TCR breadth and depth was observed after two AZD1222 doses relative to day 0 and relative to MenACWY recipients. The 56-69-year group was small, and its depth increase did not reach significance, likely because of low power.

Sample: peripheral blood, taken on day 0 of AZD1222 vaccination. The sequence derives from an adult in good health. The V gene is TRBV3-1 (or the pseudogene TRBV3-2) and the J gene is TRBJ1-1; the junction holds 10 bases that match TRBD1. Here is the DNA: TGTGCCAGCAGCGCAAGACAGGGGGCTCGCATGAACACTGAAGCTTTCTTT. It translates to CASSARQGARMNTEAFF.